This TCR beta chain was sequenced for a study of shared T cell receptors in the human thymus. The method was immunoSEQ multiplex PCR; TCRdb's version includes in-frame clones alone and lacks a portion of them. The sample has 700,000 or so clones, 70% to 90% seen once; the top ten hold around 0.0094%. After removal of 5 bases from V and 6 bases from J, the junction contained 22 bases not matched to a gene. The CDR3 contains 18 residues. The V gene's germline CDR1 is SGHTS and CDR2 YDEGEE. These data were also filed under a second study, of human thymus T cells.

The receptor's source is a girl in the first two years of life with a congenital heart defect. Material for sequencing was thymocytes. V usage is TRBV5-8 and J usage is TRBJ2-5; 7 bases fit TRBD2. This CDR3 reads CASSLLSIRGLGGQTQYF. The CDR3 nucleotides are TGTGCCAGCAGTTTGTTGTCAATTCGGGGTTTGGGAGGGCAGACCCAGTACTTC.